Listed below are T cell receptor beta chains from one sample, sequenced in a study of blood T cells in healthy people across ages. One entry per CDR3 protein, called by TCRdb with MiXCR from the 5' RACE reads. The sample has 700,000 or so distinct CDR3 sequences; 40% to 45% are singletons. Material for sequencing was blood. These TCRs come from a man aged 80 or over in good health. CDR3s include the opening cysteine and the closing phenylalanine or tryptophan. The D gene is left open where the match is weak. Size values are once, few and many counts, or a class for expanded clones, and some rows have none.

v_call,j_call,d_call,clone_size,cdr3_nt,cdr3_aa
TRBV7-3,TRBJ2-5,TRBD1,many,TGTGCCAGCAGCACAGGACAGGGGATAGAAGAGACCCAGTACTTC,CASSTGQGIEETQYF
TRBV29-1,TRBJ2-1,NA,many,TGCAGCGTTGAATTGGGTTCCTACAATGAGCAGTTCTTC,CSVELGSYNEQFF
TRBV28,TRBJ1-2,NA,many,TGTGCCAGCAGAATGCTGGGTTCTCATGGCTACACCTTC,CASRMLGSHGYTF
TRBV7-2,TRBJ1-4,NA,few,TGTGCCAGCAGCCGGGGATGGTCGGGTGAAAAACTGTTTTTT,CASSRGWSGEKLFF
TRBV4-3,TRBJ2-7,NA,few,TGCGCCAGCAGCCAAGCTGGACAGTGGAACAATGAGCAGTACTTC,CASSQAGQWNNEQYF
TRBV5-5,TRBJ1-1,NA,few,TGTGCCAGCAGCTTTGCCCAGAACACTGAAGCTTTCTTT,CASSFAQNTEAFF
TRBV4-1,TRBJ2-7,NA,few,TGCGCCAGCAGCCAATGGCCCCGAAGCTACGAGCAGTACTTC,CASSQWPRSYEQYF
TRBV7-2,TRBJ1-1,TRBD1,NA,TGTGCCAGCAGCCCGCGGACAGGGGAGAACACTGAAGCTTTCTTT,CASSPRTGENTEAFF
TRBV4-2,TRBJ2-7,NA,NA,TGTGCCAGCAGCCAAGTAGCCAGGGCGGACTACAATGAGCAGTACTTC,CASSQVARADYNEQYF
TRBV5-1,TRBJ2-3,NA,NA,TGCGCCAGCAGTCGGGCCCGTAGGGGGGTAAACACAGATACGCAGTATTTT,CASSRARRGVNTDTQYF
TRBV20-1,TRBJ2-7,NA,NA,TGCAGTGCTAGTTATAGGACATTAGGGTCCTACGAGCAGTACTTC,CSASYRTLGSYEQYF
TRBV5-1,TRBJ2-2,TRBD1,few,TGCGCCAGCAGCCGGGACAGGGCGGACAACGGGGAGCTGTTTTTT,CASSRDRADNGELFF
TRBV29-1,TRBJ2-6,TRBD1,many,TGCAGCGTCTGGACAGGATCTAATTCCGGGGCCAACGTCCTGACTTTC,CSVWTGSNSGANVLTF
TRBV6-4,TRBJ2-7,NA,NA,TGTGCCAGCAGCTGGGGACGGTCCCTAGACTACGAGCAGTACTTC,CASSWGRSLDYEQYF
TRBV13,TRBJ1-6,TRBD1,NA,TGTGCCAGCAGCCAACGGGACAGCCATAATTCACCCCTCCACTTT,CASSQRDSHNSPLHF
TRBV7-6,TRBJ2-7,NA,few,TGTGCCAGCAGCTTTGGGCGGGGTACCTACGAGCAGTACTTC,CASSFGRGTYEQYF
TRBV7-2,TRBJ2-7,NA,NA,TGTGCCAGCAGCGTAACAGGGTTTGAGCAGTACTTC,CASSVTGFEQYF
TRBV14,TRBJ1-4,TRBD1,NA,TGTGCCAGCAGCAGGCGACAGGGACAAAATGAAAAACTGTTTTTT,CASSRRQGQNEKLFF
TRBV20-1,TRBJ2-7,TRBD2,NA,TGCAGTGCTAGACCCGCGGGAGCGGGAGAACCCAATGAGCAGTACTTC,CSARPAGAGEPNEQYF
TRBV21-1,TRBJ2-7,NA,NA,TGTGCCAGCAGCAAAGCAGGGAGGGACAGGGGGATCTACGAGCAGTACTTC,CASSKAGRDRGIYEQYF
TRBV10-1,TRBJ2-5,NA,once,TGCGCCAGCAGTGAGGCTACTAGTTTGAAGACCCAGTACTTC,CASSEATSLKTQYF
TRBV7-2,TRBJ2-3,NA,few,TGTGCCAGCAGCCAAGCTTTGGGAGATACGCAGTATTTT,CASSQALGDTQYF
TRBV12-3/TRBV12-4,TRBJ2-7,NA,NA,TGTGCCAGCAGTTTAACACGCGTCGAGCAGTACTTC,CASSLTRVEQYF
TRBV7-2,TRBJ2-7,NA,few,TGTGCCAGCAGCCGCGACAGTTTCTCCTACGAGCAGTACTTC,CASSRDSFSYEQYF
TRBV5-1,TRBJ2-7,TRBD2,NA,TGCGCCAGCAGGCCTAGCGGGAGAGTAGGCACCTACGAGCAGTACTTC,CASRPSGRVGTYEQYF
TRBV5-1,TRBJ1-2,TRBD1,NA,TGCGCCAGCAGCCAAGCAGGGACAGGGGATGGCTACACCTTC,CASSQAGTGDGYTF
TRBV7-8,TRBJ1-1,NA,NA,TGTGCCAGCAGCTTCGCGGGGAGCACTGAAGCTTTCTTT,CASSFAGSTEAFF
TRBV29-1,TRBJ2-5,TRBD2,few,TGCAGCGTTGAACAGGGCGGGGGGGAGACCCAGTACTTC,CSVEQGGGETQYF